Listed below are T cell receptor beta chains from one sample, sequenced in a study of T cells in Graves' hyperthyroidism and ophthalmopathy. From the multiplex PCR reads, TCRdb called clonotypes with MiXCR, one entry per CDR3 protein. The data show over 700,000 distinct CDR3 sequences, around a third seen once. Source material: blood. These receptors came from a woman aged 40 to 55 with Graves' hyperthyroidism. The CDR3 runs from the conserved cysteine through the conserved F or W. A D gene is named only where the DNA matches it firmly. Clone size is not always given. Where it is, it says once, few, many or a class for expanded clones.

CDR3 protein: CASSPGQGAAAYGYTF; CDR3 DNA: TGTGCCAGCAGTCCCGGACAGGGCGCGGCAGCATATGGCTACACCTTC; clone size: once; J gene: TRBJ1-2; V gene: TRBV6-1; CDR3 length: 16; D gene: TRBD1
CDR3 protein: CATSSSRQDYTF; CDR3 DNA: TGTGCCACCAGCAGTTCACGACAGGACTACACCTTC; clone size: once; J gene: TRBJ1-2; V gene: TRBV15; CDR3 length: 12; D gene: .
CDR3 protein: CASSLQQGETQYF; CDR3 DNA: TGTGCCAGCAGTTTGCAGCAGGGAGAGACCCAGTACTTC; clone size: .; J gene: TRBJ2-5; V gene: TRBV6-5; CDR3 length: 13; D gene: .
CDR3 protein: CASSLGANGSPLHF; CDR3 DNA: TGTGCCAGCAGCTTGGGGGCCAATGGGTCACCCCTCCACTTT; clone size: many; J gene: TRBJ1-6; V gene: TRBV11-2; CDR3 length: 14; D gene: .
CDR3 protein: CASSQDYLAGGRTEAFF; CDR3 DNA: TGCGCCAGCAGCCAAGATTATTTGGCAGGGGGCAGAACTGAAGCTTTCTTT; clone size: .; J gene: TRBJ1-1; V gene: TRBV4-3; CDR3 length: 17; D gene: TRBD1
CDR3 protein: CASSRDDPRSNQPQHF; CDR3 DNA: TGTGCCAGCTCACGGGACGATCCGAGGAGCAATCAGCCCCAGCATTTT; clone size: .; J gene: TRBJ1-5; V gene: TRBV18; CDR3 length: 16; D gene: .
CDR3 protein: CASSISPTGDDGYTF; CDR3 DNA: TGTGCCAGCAGCATTAGCCCGACAGGGGATGATGGCTACACCTTC; clone size: .; J gene: TRBJ1-2; V gene: TRBV12-3/TRBV12-4; CDR3 length: 15; D gene: TRBD1
CDR3 protein: CASSPIRGAGGKYGYTF; CDR3 DNA: TGTGCCAGCAGCCCTATCCGCGGTGCAGGGGGCAAATATGGCTACACCTTC; clone size: .; J gene: TRBJ1-2; V gene: TRBV7-2; CDR3 length: 17; D gene: TRBD1
CDR3 protein: CASSPRSTQYYEQYF; CDR3 DNA: TGTGCCAGCAGCCCGAGGTCGACGCAATACTACGAGCAGTACTTC; clone size: many; J gene: TRBJ2-7; V gene: TRBV7-9; CDR3 length: 15; D gene: .
CDR3 protein: CASSLILGRSAGKLLF; CDR3 DNA: TGTGCCAGCAGCTTAATCCTGGGTAGGAGTGCCGGGAAGCTGCTTTTT; clone size: .; J gene: TRBJ2-2; V gene: TRBV7-3; CDR3 length: 16; D gene: .
CDR3 protein: CASSLFGGDSGEQYF; CDR3 DNA: TGTGCCAGCAGCCTTTTCGGGGGGGATTCCGGCGAGCAGTACTTC; clone size: .; J gene: TRBJ2-7; V gene: TRBV12-3/TRBV12-4; CDR3 length: 15; D gene: TRBD2
CDR3 protein: CASSSTAIHSSYEQYF; CDR3 DNA: TGTGCCAGCAGCTCGACTGCGATTCATTCTTCCTACGAGCAGTACTTC; clone size: .; J gene: TRBJ2-7; V gene: TRBV7-2; CDR3 length: 16; D gene: .
CDR3 protein: CASSFFVGDGYEQYF; CDR3 DNA: TGTGCCAGCAGCTTTTTTGTGGGGGATGGCTACGAGCAGTACTTC; clone size: few; J gene: TRBJ2-7; V gene: TRBV7-9; CDR3 length: 15; D gene: .
CDR3 protein: CASSQGEYGYTF; CDR3 DNA: TGTGCCAGCAGTCAGGGGGAATATGGCTACACCTTC; clone size: few; J gene: TRBJ1-2; V gene: TRBV12-3/TRBV12-4; CDR3 length: 12; D gene: TRBD1
CDR3 protein: CASSLTSGSYGQYF; CDR3 DNA: TGTGCCAGCAGCTTAACTAGCGGGTCCTACGGGCAGTACTTC; clone size: .; J gene: TRBJ2-7; V gene: TRBV7-2; CDR3 length: 14; D gene: TRBD2
CDR3 protein: CASSQNRVSRTNYGYTF; CDR3 DNA: TGTGCCAGCAGCCAAAACAGGGTTTCGCGAACTAACTATGGCTACACCTTC; clone size: .; J gene: TRBJ1-2; V gene: TRBV15; CDR3 length: 17; D gene: .
CDR3 protein: CASTRATGELFF; CDR3 DNA: TGTGCCAGCACCAGGGCCACCGGGGAGCTGTTTTTT; clone size: .; J gene: TRBJ2-2; V gene: TRBV25-1; CDR3 length: 12; D gene: .
CDR3 protein: CASSSMGTVNTEAFF; CDR3 DNA: TGTGCCAGCAGCTCTATGGGTACGGTGAACACTGAAGCTTTCTTT; clone size: many; J gene: TRBJ1-1; V gene: TRBV7-9; CDR3 length: 15; D gene: .
CDR3 protein: CASSTDRGSGELFF; CDR3 DNA: TGCGCCAGCAGCACTGACAGAGGTAGCGGGGAGCTGTTTTTT; clone size: few; J gene: TRBJ2-2; V gene: TRBV5-1; CDR3 length: 14; D gene: .
CDR3 protein: CASSQAGQETQYF; CDR3 DNA: TGTGCCAGCAGCCAGGCAGGACAAGAGACCCAGTACTTC; clone size: many; J gene: TRBJ2-5; V gene: TRBV3-1; CDR3 length: 13; D gene: .
CDR3 protein: CASSQVTATNYGYTF; CDR3 DNA: TGCGCCAGCAGCCAAGTGACAGCCACTAACTATGGCTACACCTTC; clone size: many; J gene: TRBJ1-2; V gene: TRBV7-2; CDR3 length: 15; D gene: .
CDR3 protein: CASSFGGGETQYF; CDR3 DNA: TGTGCCAGCAGCTTCGGCGGGGGAGAGACCCAGTACTTC; clone size: many; J gene: TRBJ2-5; V gene: TRBV7-9; CDR3 length: 13; D gene: TRBD2
CDR3 protein: CSVGATEKETQYF; CDR3 DNA: TGCAGCGTAGGAGCGACAGAGAAAGAGACCCAGTACTTC; clone size: .; J gene: TRBJ2-5; V gene: TRBV20-1; CDR3 length: 13; D gene: .
CDR3 protein: CSGGILYNLRETQYF; CDR3 DNA: TGCAGTGGCGGGATTCTTTATAACCTCCGGGAGACCCAGTACTTC; clone size: many; J gene: TRBJ2-5; V gene: TRBV20-1; CDR3 length: 15; D gene: .
CDR3 protein: CASSWLDPHEQYF; CDR3 DNA: TGTGCCAGCAGCTGGCTTGACCCCCACGAGCAGTACTTC; clone size: .; J gene: TRBJ2-7; V gene: TRBV7-9; CDR3 length: 13; D gene: .
CDR3 protein: CASRGYGGYTF; CDR3 DNA: TGTGCCAGCAGGGGCTACGGTGGCTACACCTTC; clone size: .; J gene: TRBJ1-2; V gene: TRBV2; CDR3 length: 11; D gene: .
CDR3 protein: CASHKGGNVEKLFF; CDR3 DNA: TGTGCCAGTCATAAAGGCGGGAATGTTGAAAAACTGTTTTTT; clone size: .; J gene: TRBJ1-4; V gene: TRBV6-6; CDR3 length: 14; D gene: .
CDR3 protein: CASSYPQGGNYEQYF; CDR3 DNA: TGTGCCAGCAGTTACCCACAAGGAGGGAATTACGAGCAGTACTTC; clone size: .; J gene: TRBJ2-7; V gene: TRBV6-2/TRBV6-3; CDR3 length: 15; D gene: .
CDR3 protein: CASSLGVINTEAFF; CDR3 DNA: TGCGCCAGCAGCTTGGGAGTGATTAACACTGAAGCTTTCTTT; clone size: many; J gene: TRBJ1-1; V gene: TRBV5-1; CDR3 length: 14; D gene: .
CDR3 protein: CASSVGVGGAGDTQYF; CDR3 DNA: TGTGCCAGCAGCGTAGGGGTAGGGGGCGCGGGGGATACGCAGTATTTT; clone size: .; J gene: TRBJ2-3; V gene: TRBV9; CDR3 length: 16; D gene: .
CDR3 protein: CASSPLAAGRQSNQPQHF; CDR3 DNA: TGTGCCAGTAGTCCCCTCGCGGCAGGGCGTCAGAGCAATCAGCCCCAGCATTTT; clone size: .; J gene: TRBJ1-5; V gene: TRBV19; CDR3 length: 18; D gene: .
CDR3 protein: CASSLAQRGGYTF; CDR3 DNA: TGTGCCAGCAGCTTAGCGCAGCGCGGAGGCTACACCTTC; clone size: many; J gene: TRBJ1-2; V gene: TRBV7-8; CDR3 length: 13; D gene: .
CDR3 protein: CATGDSYNSPLHF; CDR3 DNA: TGTGCCACCGGGGACAGCTATAATTCACCCCTCCACTTT; clone size: .; J gene: TRBJ1-6; V gene: TRBV7-2; CDR3 length: 13; D gene: TRBD1
CDR3 protein: CASSLDGGRTNEQFF; CDR3 DNA: TGTGCCAGCAGCTTAGATGGCGGGAGAACTAATGAGCAGTTCTTC; clone size: few; J gene: TRBJ2-1; V gene: TRBV7-2; CDR3 length: 15; D gene: TRBD2
CDR3 protein: CAWSDEGQGHYF; CDR3 DNA: TGTGCCTGGAGTGACGAGGGACAGGGGCATTACTTC; clone size: .; J gene: TRBJ2-7; V gene: TRBV30; CDR3 length: 12; D gene: TRBD1
CDR3 protein: CASSYSKGQGYEQYF; CDR3 DNA: TGTGCCAGCAGTTACTCGAAGGGACAGGGCTACGAGCAGTACTTC; clone size: .; J gene: TRBJ2-7; V gene: TRBV6-5; CDR3 length: 15; D gene: TRBD1
CDR3 protein: CASSFTWAGNPKGTQYF; CDR3 DNA: TGTGCCAGCAGCTTCACGTGGGCGGGGAACCCTAAAGGGACCCAGTACTTC; clone size: .; J gene: TRBJ2-5; V gene: TRBV7-9; CDR3 length: 17; D gene: .
CDR3 protein: CASSVDGQGSYEQYF; CDR3 DNA: TGTGCCAGCAGCGTTGACGGACAGGGTTCATACGAGCAGTACTTC; clone size: .; J gene: TRBJ2-7; V gene: TRBV9; CDR3 length: 15; D gene: TRBD1
CDR3 protein: CASSPPWDRAPYEQYF; CDR3 DNA: TGTGCCAGCTCACCACCTTGGGACAGGGCCCCCTACGAGCAGTACTTC; clone size: few; J gene: TRBJ2-7; V gene: TRBV7-9; CDR3 length: 16; D gene: TRBD1
CDR3 protein: CASTRQGGDEQYF; CDR3 DNA: TGTGCCAGCACCAGACAGGGTGGGGACGAGCAGTACTTC; clone size: .; J gene: TRBJ2-7; V gene: TRBV7-9; CDR3 length: 13; D gene: TRBD1
CDR3 protein: CASSRGYGVTSYEQYF; CDR3 DNA: TGTGCCAGCAGTCGGGGCTACGGTGTAACATCCTACGAGCAGTACTTC; clone size: .; J gene: TRBJ2-7; V gene: TRBV7-4; CDR3 length: 16; D gene: .
CDR3 protein: CASRGSSISYEQYF; CDR3 DNA: TGTGCCAGCAGGGGTAGCTCCATCTCCTACGAGCAGTACTTC; clone size: many; J gene: TRBJ2-7; V gene: TRBV12-3/TRBV12-4; CDR3 length: 14; D gene: .
CDR3 protein: CASSELTSSYEQYF; CDR3 DNA: TGTGCCAGCAGTGAATTGACGAGCTCCTACGAGCAGTACTTC; clone size: many; J gene: TRBJ2-7; V gene: TRBV25-1; CDR3 length: 14; D gene: .
CDR3 protein: CASSAALSGGPPLHF; CDR3 DNA: TGTGCCAGCAGTGCTGCCCTTTCGGGAGGTCCACCCCTCCACTTT; clone size: .; J gene: TRBJ1-6; V gene: TRBV25-1; CDR3 length: 15; D gene: .
CDR3 protein: CASSQGGSRTGFGETQYF; CDR3 DNA: TGCGCCAGCAGCCAAGGAGGGTCCAGGACAGGGTTCGGGGAGACCCAGTACTTC; clone size: few; J gene: TRBJ2-5; V gene: TRBV4-1; CDR3 length: 18; D gene: TRBD1
CDR3 protein: CASSGRTGGGQYF; CDR3 DNA: TGTGCCAGTAGTGGGCGTACCGGGGGAGGGCAGTACTTC; clone size: many; J gene: TRBJ2-7; V gene: TRBV19; CDR3 length: 13; D gene: .
CDR3 protein: CASSEIFGGANYSYTF; CDR3 DNA: TGTGCCAGCAGTGAAATTTTTGGCGGAGCTAACTATAGCTACACCTTC; clone size: many; J gene: TRBJ1-2; V gene: TRBV2; CDR3 length: 16; D gene: .
CDR3 protein: CASSLSDRASMYGYTF; CDR3 DNA: TGTGCCAGCAGTTTATCCGACAGGGCATCAATGTATGGCTACACCTTC; clone size: few; J gene: TRBJ1-2; V gene: TRBV27; CDR3 length: 16; D gene: TRBD1
CDR3 protein: CASSSGINQPQHF; CDR3 DNA: TGTGCCAGCAGCTCAGGAATTAATCAGCCCCAGCATTTT; clone size: many; J gene: TRBJ1-5; V gene: TRBV7-9; CDR3 length: 13; D gene: .
CDR3 protein: CASSVHIQGDYSGNTIYF; CDR3 DNA: TGTGCCAGCAGCGTCCACATTCAGGGGGACTACTCTGGAAACACCATATATTTT; clone size: .; J gene: TRBJ1-3; V gene: TRBV9; CDR3 length: 18; D gene: TRBD1
CDR3 protein: CASSRNLRTGGTEAFF; CDR3 DNA: TGTGCCAGCAGCCGCAACCTGAGGACAGGTGGCACTGAAGCTTTCTTT; clone size: many; J gene: TRBJ1-1; V gene: TRBV7-9; CDR3 length: 16; D gene: TRBD1
CDR3 protein: CASSFDANYGYTF; CDR3 DNA: TGTGCCAGCAGTTTCGACGCTAACTATGGCTACACCTTC; clone size: many; J gene: TRBJ1-2; V gene: TRBV6-5; CDR3 length: 13; D gene: .
CDR3 protein: CASSRGSPNQPQHF; CDR3 DNA: TGTGCCAGCAGCCGGGGATCTCCCAATCAGCCCCAGCATTTT; clone size: .; J gene: TRBJ1-5; V gene: TRBV7-9; CDR3 length: 14; D gene: .
CDR3 protein: CAIRDSDSTGELFF; CDR3 DNA: TGTGCCATCAGAGACTCGGATAGCACCGGGGAGCTGTTTTTT; clone size: .; J gene: TRBJ2-2; V gene: TRBV10-3; CDR3 length: 14; D gene: .
CDR3 protein: CASLQGWYTEAFF; CDR3 DNA: TGTGCCAGCTTACAGGGGTGGTACACTGAAGCTTTCTTT; clone size: .; J gene: TRBJ1-1; V gene: TRBV2; CDR3 length: 13; D gene: TRBD1
CDR3 protein: CASSGDVYYEQYF; CDR3 DNA: TGTGCCAGCAGTGGGGACGTATACTACGAGCAGTACTTC; clone size: .; J gene: TRBJ2-7; V gene: TRBV6-2/TRBV6-3; CDR3 length: 13; D gene: .
CDR3 protein: CASSEYFNYGCTF; CDR3 DNA: TGTGCCAGCAGTGAGTATTTCAACTATGGCTGCACCTTC; clone size: .; J gene: TRBJ1-2; V gene: TRBV25-1; CDR3 length: 13; D gene: .